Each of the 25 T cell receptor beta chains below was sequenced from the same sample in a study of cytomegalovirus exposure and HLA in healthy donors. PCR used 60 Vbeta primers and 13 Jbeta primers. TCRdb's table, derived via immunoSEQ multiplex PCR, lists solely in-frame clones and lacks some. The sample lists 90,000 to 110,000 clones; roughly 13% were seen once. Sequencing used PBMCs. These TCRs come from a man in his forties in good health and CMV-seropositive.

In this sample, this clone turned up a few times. The CDR3 bases are TGTGCCAGCTCACCACCGGGGGCGGTAGAGACCCAGTACTTC. Protein: CASSPPGAVETQYF. The chain uses TRBV18 and TRBJ2-5, with TRBD1 as a possible D gene (6 bases). Germline loops: CDR1 KGHSH, CDR2 LQKENI. Trimming pared 0 bases from V and 4 bases from J, leaving 9 bases between. The CDR3 has 14 residues.

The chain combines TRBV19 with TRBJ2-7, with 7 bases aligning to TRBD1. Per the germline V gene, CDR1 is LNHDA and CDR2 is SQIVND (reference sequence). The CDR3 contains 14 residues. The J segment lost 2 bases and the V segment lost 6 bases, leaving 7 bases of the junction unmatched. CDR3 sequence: CASSLGDSTYEQYF. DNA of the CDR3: TGTGCCAGTAGCCTGGGGGACAGTACCTACGAGCAGTACTTC.

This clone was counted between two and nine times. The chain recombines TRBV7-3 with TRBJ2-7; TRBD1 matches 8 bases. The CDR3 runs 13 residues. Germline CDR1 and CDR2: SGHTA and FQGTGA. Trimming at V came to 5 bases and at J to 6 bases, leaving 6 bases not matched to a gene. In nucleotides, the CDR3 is TGTGCCAGCAGCCCGACAGGGGTGGGCGAGCAGTACTTC. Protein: CASSPTGVGEQYF.

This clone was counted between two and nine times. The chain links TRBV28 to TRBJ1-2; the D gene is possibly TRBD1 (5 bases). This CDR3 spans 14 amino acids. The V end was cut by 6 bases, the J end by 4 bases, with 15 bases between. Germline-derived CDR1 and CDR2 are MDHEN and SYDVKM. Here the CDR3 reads CASRTAEGPYGYTF. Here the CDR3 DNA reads TGTGCCAGCAGGACCGCGGAGGGACCCTATGGCTACACCTTC.

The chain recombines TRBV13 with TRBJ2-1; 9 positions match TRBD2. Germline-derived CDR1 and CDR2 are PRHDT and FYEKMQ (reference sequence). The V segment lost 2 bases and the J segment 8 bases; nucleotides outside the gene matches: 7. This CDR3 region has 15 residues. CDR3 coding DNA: TGTGCCAGCAGCTTATCGGGACTAGCTTTCGATGAGCAGTTCTTC. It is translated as CASSLSGLAFDEQFF.

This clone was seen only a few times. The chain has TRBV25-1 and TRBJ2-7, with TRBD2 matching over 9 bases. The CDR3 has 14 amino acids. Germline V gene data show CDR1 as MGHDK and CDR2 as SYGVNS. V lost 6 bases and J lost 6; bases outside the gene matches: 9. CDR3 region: CASRVAGVTGEQYF. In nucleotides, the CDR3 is TGTGCCAGCAGAGTAGCGGGAGTTACGGGCGAGCAGTACTTC.

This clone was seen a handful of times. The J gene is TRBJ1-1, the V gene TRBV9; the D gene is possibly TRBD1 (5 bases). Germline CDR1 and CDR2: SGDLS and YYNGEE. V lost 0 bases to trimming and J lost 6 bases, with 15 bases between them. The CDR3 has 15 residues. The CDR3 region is CASSVDQGTNAEAFF. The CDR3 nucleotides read TGTGCCAGCAGCGTAGATCAAGGGACTAACGCTGAAGCTTTCTTT.

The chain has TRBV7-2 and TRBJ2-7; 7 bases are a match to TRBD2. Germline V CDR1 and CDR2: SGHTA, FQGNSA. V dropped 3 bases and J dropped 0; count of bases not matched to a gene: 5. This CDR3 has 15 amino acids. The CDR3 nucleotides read TGTGCCAGCAGCTTCTCTAGCGGTAGCTCCTACGAGCAGTACTTC. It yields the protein CASSFSSGSSYEQYF.

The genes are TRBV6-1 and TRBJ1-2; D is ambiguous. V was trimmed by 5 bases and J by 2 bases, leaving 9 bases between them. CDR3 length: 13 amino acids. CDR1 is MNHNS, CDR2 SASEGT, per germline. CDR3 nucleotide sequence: TGTGCCAGCAGTATAGAGCTCAACTATGGCTACACCTTC. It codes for CASSIELNYGYTF.

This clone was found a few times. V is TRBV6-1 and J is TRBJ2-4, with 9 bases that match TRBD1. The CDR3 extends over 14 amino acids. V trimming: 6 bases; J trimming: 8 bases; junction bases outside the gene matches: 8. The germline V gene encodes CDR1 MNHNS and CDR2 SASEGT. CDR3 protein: CASRPPGQGDIQYF. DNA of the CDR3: TGTGCCAGCAGGCCTCCGGGACAGGGCGACATTCAGTACTTC.

The CDR3 DNA is TGTGCCAGCAGTAAGACAGGGGCCCAACATAACTATGGCTACACCTTC. The encoded protein is CASSKTGAQHNYGYTF. The chain combines TRBV28 with TRBJ1-2; 8 bases map to TRBD1. Trimming removed 5 bases from V and 1 base from J; junction bases left unmatched: 9. The CDR3 extends over 16 amino acids. Germline CDR1 reads MDHEN; CDR2 reads SYDVKM.

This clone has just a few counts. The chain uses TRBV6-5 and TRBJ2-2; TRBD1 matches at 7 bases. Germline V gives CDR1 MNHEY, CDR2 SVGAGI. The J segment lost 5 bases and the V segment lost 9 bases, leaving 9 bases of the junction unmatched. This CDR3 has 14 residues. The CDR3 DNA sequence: TGTGCCAGTACCCTCGACAGGGCTACCGGGGAGCTGTTTTTT. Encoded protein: CASTLDRATGELFF.

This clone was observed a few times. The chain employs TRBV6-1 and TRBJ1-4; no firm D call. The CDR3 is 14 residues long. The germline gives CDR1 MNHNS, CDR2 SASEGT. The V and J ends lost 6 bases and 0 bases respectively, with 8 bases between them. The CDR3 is CASSSLTTNEKLFF. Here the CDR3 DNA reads TGTGCCAGCAGCAGTTTAACAACTAATGAAAAACTGTTTTTT.

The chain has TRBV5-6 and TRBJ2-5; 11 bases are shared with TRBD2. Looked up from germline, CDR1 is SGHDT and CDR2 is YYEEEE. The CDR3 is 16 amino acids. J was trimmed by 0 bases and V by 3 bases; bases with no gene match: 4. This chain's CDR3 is CASSSTSGIYQETQYF. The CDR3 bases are TGTGCCAGCAGCTCGACTAGCGGGATTTACCAAGAGACCCAGTACTTC. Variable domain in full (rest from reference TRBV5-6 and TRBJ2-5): DAGVTQSPTHLIKTRGQQVTLRCSPKSGHDTVSWYQQALGQGPQFIFQYYEEEERQRGNFPDRFSGHQFPNYSSELNVNALLLGDSALYLCASSSTSGIYQETQYFGPGTRLLVL.

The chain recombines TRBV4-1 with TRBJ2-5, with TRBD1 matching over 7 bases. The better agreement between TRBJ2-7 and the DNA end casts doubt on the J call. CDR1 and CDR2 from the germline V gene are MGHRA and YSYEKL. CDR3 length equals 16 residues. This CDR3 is CASSQVGTEYSYEQYF. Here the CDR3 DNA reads TGCGCCAGCAGCCAAGTAGGGACAGAATACTCCTACGAGCAGTACTTC.

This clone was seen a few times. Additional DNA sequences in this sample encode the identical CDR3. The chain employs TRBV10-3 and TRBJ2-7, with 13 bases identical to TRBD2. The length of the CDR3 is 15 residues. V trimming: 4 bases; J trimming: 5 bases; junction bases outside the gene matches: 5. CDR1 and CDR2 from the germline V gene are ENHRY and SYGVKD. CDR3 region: CAISAGLAGAHEQYF. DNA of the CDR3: TGTGCCATCAGTGCCGGACTAGCGGGAGCTCACGAGCAGTACTTC.

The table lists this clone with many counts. CDR3 nucleotide sequence: TGTGCCAGCAGCCTACGGGGCGGCAGGGGGTGGATCGGCTACACCTTC. It codes for CASSLRGGRGWIGYTF. The chain employs TRBV7-2 and TRBJ1-2; 7 positions agree with TRBD1. V lost 5 bases, J lost 8 bases, and 17 bases stayed unmatched. Germline-derived CDR1 and CDR2 are SGHTA and FQGNSA. This CDR3 is built from 16 residues.

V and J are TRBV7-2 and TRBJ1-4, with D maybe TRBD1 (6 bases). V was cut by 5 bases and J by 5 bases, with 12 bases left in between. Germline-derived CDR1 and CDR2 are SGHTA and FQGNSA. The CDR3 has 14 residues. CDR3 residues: CASSERTDNEKLFF. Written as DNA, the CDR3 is TGTGCCAGCAGCGAACGGACAGACAATGAAAAACTGTTTTTT.

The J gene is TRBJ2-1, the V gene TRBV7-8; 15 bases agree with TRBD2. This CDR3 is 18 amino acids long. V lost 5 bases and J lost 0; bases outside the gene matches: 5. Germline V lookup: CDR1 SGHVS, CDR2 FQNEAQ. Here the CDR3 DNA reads TGTGCCAGCAGCCGAGGACTAGCGGGAGGGAGCTCCTACAATGAGCAGTTCTTC. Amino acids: CASSRGLAGGSSYNEQFF.

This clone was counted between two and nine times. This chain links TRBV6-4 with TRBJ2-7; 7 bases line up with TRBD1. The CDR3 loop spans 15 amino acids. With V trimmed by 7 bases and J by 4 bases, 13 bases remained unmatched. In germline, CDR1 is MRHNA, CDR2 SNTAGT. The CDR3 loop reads CASNAPIGTVYEQYF. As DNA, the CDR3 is TGTGCCAGCAATGCCCCAATCGGGACAGTGTACGAGCAGTACTTC.

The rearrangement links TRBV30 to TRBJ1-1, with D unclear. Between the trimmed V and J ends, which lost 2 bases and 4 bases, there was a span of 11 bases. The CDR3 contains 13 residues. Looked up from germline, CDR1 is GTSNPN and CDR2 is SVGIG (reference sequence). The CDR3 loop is CAWSSSGVTEAFF. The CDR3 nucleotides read TGTGCCTGGAGTAGTAGCGGGGTCACTGAAGCTTTCTTT.

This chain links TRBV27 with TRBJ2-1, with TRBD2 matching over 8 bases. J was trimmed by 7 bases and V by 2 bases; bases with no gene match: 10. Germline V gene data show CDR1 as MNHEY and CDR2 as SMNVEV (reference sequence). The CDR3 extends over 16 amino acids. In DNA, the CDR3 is TGTGCCAGCAGTTTAGCGCTAGCGGGCGGGGGTAATGAGCAGTTCTTC. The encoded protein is CASSLALAGGGNEQFF.

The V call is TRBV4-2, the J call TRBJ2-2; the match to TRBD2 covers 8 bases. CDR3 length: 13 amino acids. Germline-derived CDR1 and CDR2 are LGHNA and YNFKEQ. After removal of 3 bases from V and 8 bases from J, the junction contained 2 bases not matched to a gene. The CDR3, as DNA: TGTGCCAGCAGCCATGGGACTAGTGGGGAGCTGTTTTTT. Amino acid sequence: CASSHGTSGELFF.

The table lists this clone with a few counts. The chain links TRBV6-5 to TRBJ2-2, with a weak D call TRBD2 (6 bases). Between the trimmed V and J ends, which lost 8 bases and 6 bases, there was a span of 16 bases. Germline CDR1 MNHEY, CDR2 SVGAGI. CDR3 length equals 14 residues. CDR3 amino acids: CASEEGGRAGELFF. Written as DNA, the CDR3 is TGTGCCAGCGAGGAGGGAGGACGGGCCGGGGAGCTGTTTTTT.

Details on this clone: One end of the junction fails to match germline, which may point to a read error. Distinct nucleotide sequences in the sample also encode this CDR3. CDR3 nucleotide sequence: TGTGCCAGCAGCGAGACTAGCGGGATCTCCTACGAGAAGTACTTT. This codes for CASSETSGISYEKYF. The J gene is TRBJ2-7, the V gene TRBV6-1; 11 bases map to TRBD2. CDR1 MNHNS and CDR2 SASEGT come from the germline V gene. CDR3 length equals 15 residues.